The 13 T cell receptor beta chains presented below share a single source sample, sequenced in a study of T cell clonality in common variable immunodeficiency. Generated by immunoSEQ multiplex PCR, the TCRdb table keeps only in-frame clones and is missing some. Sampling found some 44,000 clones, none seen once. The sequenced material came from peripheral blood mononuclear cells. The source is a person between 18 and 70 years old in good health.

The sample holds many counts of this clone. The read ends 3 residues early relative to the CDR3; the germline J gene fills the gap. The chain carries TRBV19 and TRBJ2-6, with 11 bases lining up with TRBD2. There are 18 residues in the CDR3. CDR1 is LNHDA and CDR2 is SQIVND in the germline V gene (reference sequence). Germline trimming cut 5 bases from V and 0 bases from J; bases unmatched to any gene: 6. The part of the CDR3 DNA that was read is TGTGCCAGTAGTTCCCCTAGCGGGGGGAACTCTGGGGCCAACGTC. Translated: CASSSPSGGNSGANV. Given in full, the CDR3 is CASSSPSGGNSGANVLTF. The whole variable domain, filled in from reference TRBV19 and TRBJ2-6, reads DGGITQSPKYLFRKEGQNVTLSCEQNLNHDAMYWYRQDPGQGLRLIYYSQIVNDFQKGDIAEGYSVSREKKESFPLTVTSAQKNPTAFYLCASSSPSGGNSGANVLTFGAGSRLTVL.

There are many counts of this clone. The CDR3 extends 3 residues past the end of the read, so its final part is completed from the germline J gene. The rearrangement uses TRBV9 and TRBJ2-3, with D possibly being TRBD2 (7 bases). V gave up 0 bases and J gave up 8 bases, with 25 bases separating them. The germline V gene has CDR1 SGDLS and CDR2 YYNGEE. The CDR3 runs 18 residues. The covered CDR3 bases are TGTGCCAGCAGCGTAGGCCATAGGGGCGGGGGCCCAACGGGTACG. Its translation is CASSVGHRGGGPTGT. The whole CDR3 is CASSVGHRGGGPTGTQYF.

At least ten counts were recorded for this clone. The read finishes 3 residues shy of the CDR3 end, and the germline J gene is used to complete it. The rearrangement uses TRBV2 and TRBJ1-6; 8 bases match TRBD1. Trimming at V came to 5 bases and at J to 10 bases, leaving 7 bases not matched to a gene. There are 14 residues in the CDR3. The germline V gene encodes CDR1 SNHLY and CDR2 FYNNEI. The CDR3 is CASSSGGAGSPLHF. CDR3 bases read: TGTGCCAGCAGTTCAGGGGGCGCGGGGTCACCC.

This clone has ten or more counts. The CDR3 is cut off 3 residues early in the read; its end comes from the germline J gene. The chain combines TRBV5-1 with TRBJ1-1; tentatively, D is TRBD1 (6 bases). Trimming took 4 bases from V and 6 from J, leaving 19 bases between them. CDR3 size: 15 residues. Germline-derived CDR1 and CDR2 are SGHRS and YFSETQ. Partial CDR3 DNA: TGCGCCAGCAGCCCACTGGGACATGCTAATCCTGAA. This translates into CASSPLGHANPE. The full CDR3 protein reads CASSPLGHANPEAFF.

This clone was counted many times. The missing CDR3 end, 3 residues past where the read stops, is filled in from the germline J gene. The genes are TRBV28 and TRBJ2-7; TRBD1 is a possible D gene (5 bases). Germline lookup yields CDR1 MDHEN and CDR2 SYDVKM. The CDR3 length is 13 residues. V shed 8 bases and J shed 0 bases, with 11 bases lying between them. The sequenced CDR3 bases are TGTGCCAGCGGGGCATGGCACTCCTACGAG. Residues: CASGAWHSYE. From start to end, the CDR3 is CASGAWHSYEQYF.

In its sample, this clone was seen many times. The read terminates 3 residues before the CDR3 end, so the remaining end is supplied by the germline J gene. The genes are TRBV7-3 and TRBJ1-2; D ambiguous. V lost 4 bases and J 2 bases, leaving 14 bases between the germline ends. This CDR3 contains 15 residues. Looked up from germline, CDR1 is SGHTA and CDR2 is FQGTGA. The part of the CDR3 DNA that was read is TGTGCCAGCAGCTCCCTCGGCGGGCTAAACTATGGC. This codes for CASSSLGGLNYG. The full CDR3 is CASSSLGGLNYGYTF. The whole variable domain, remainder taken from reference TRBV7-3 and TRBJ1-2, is GAGVSQTPSNKVTEKGKYVELRCDPISGHTALYWYRQSLGQGPEFLIYFQGTGAADDSGLPNDRFFAVRPEGSVSTLKIQRTERGDSAVYLCASSSLGGLNYGYTFGSGTRLTVV.

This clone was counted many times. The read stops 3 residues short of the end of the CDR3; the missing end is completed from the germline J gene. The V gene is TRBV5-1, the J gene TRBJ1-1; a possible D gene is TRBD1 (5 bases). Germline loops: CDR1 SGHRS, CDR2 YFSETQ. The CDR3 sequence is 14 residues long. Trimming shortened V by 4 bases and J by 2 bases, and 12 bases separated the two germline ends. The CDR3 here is CASSRTQGNTEAFF. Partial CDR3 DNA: TGCGCCAGCAGCCGCACCCAGGGCAACACTGAA.

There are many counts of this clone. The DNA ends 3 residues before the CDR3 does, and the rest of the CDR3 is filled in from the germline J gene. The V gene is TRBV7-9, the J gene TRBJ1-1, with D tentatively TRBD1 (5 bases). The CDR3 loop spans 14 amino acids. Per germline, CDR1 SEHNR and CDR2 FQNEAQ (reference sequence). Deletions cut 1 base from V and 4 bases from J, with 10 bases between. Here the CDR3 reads CASSLDGASTEAFF. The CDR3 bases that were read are TGTGCCAGCAGCTTAGATGGGGCGAGCACTGAA.

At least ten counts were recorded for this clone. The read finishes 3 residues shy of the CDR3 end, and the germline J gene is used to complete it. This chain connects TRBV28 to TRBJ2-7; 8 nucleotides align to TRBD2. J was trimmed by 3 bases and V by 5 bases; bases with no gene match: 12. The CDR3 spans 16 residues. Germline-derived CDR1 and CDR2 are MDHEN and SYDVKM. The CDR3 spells CASSPAGTSFVYEQYF. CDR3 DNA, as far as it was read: TGTGCCAGCAGTCCCGCCGGGACTAGTTTTGTCTACGAG.

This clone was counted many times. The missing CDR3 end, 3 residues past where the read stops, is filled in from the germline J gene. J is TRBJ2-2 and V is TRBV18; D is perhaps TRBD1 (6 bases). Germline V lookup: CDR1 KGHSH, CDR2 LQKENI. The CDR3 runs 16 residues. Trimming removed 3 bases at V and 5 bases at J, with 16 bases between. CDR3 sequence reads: CASSPYTRGETGELFF. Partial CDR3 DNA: TGTGCCAGCTCACCTTATACCAGGGGAGAAACCGGGGAG.

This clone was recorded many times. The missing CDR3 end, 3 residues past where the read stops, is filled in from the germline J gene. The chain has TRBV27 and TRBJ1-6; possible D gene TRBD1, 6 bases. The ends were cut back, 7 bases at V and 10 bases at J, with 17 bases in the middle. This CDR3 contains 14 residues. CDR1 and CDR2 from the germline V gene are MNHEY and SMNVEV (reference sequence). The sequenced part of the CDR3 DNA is TGTGCCAGCACACCGACAGGATGGCAATCACCC. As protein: CASTPTGWQSP. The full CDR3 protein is CASTPTGWQSPLHF.

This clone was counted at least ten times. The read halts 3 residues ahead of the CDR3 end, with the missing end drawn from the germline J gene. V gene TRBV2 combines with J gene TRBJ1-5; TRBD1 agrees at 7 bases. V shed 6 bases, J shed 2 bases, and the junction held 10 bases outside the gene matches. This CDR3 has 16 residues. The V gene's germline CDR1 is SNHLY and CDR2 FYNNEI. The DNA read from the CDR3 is TGTGCCAGCAGGGGAGGAGGACAGGTGGGCAATCAGCCC. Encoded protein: CASRGGGQVGNQP. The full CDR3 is CASRGGGQVGNQPQHF.

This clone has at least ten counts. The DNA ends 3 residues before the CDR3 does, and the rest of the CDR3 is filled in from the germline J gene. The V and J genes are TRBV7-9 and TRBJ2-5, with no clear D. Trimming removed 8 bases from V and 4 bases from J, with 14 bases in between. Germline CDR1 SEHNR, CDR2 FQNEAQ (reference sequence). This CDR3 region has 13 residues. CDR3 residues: CASFPLVGETQYF. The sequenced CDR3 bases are TGTGCCAGCTTTCCCCTAGTAGGAGAGACC.